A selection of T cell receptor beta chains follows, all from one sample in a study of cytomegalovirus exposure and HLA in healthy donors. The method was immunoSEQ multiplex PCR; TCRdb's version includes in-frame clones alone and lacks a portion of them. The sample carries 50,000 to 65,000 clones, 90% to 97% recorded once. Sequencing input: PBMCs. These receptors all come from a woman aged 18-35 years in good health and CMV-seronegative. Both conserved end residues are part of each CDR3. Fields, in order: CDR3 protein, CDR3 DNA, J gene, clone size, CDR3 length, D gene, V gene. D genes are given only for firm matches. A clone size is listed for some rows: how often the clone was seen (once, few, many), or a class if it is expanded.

CDR3: CASSPGQGGSNQPQHF
DNA: TGCGCCAGCAGCCCGGGACAGGGCGGGAGCAATCAGCCCCAGCATTTT
J: TRBJ1-5
size: .
length: 16
D: TRBD1
V: TRBV5-1

CDR3: CASSPHRGNTIYF
DNA: TGTGCCAGCAGCCCCCACAGGGGAAACACCATATATTTT
J: TRBJ1-3
size: .
length: 13
D: .
V: TRBV14

CDR3: CASSMGAGGNQPQHF
DNA: TGTGCCAGTAGTATGGGGGCAGGCGGCAATCAGCCCCAGCATTTT
J: TRBJ1-5
size: .
length: 15
D: .
V: TRBV19

CDR3: CASSLGLDTGELFF
DNA: TGCGCCAGCAGCTTGGGGCTTGACACCGGGGAGCTGTTTTTT
J: TRBJ2-2
size: once
length: 14
D: .
V: TRBV5-1

CDR3: CASRPGTRNTEAFF
DNA: TGTGCCAGCAGGCCCGGGACACGTAACACTGAAGCTTTCTTT
J: TRBJ1-1
size: .
length: 14
D: .
V: TRBV2

CDR3: CASSATSGGPYNEQFF
DNA: TGTGCCAGCAGCGCGACTAGCGGGGGACCCTACAATGAGCAGTTCTTC
J: TRBJ2-1
size: .
length: 16
D: TRBD2
V: TRBV7-3

CDR3: CASSYQYNEQFF
DNA: TGTGCCAGCAGTTACCAATACAATGAGCAGTTCTTC
J: TRBJ2-1
size: .
length: 12
D: .
V: TRBV6-5

CDR3: CASSQGQGPYEQYF
DNA: TGTGCCAGCAGCCAGGGGCAGGGTCCCTACGAGCAGTACTTC
J: TRBJ2-7
size: few
length: 14
D: .
V: TRBV7-9

CDR3: CASSLAGLAGGGEQYF
DNA: TGTGCCAGCAGCTTAGCAGGACTAGCGGGGGGAGGAGAGCAGTACTTC
J: TRBJ2-7
size: few
length: 16
D: TRBD2
V: TRBV7-2

CDR3: CASSRSLTGLANYGYTF
DNA: TGTGCCAGCAGCCGTTCACTAACAGGGTTGGCTAACTATGGCTACACCTTC
J: TRBJ1-2
size: .
length: 17
D: .
V: TRBV9

CDR3: CASSYLSGEGNTEAFF
DNA: TGTGCCAGCAGTTATTTGTCAGGGGAAGGGAACACTGAAGCTTTCTTT
J: TRBJ1-1
size: .
length: 16
D: .
V: TRBV6-5

CDR3: CASSYTPGGYGYTF
DNA: TGTGCCAGCAGTTACACCCCAGGGGGCTATGGCTACACCTTC
J: TRBJ1-2
size: .
length: 14
D: TRBD1
V: TRBV6-5

CDR3: CASSLVLGAPTEQYF
DNA: TGTGCCAGCAGCTTGGTTCTGGGGGCTCCCACCGAGCAGTACTTC
J: TRBJ2-7
size: .
length: 15
D: .
V: TRBV5-4

CDR3: CASTQRPSGDEQFF
DNA: TGTGCCAGCACCCAGCGGCCCTCCGGGGATGAGCAGTTCTTC
J: TRBJ2-1
size: .
length: 14
D: .
V: TRBV9

CDR3: CASSLGAAYGYTF
DNA: TGTGCCAGCAGCCTGGGGGCAGCATATGGCTACACCTTC
J: TRBJ1-2
size: few
length: 13
D: .
V: TRBV5-4

CDR3: CASSYSPPSSGNTIYF
DNA: TGTGCCAGCAGTTACTCACCCCCGAGCTCTGGAAACACCATATATTTT
J: TRBJ1-3
size: .
length: 16
D: .
V: TRBV6-5

CDR3: CASRRGPNTEAFF
DNA: TGTGCCAGCAGGAGGGGGCCCAACACTGAAGCTTTCTTT
J: TRBJ1-1
size: .
length: 13
D: TRBD1
V: TRBV2

CDR3: CASSIRSSGGAGEQFF
DNA: TGTGCCAGTAGTATACGTTCTAGCGGGGGGGCAGGTGAGCAGTTCTTC
J: TRBJ2-1
size: once
length: 16
D: TRBD2
V: TRBV19

CDR3: CASSLAGGRGTEAFF
DNA: TGCGCCAGCAGCTTGGCCGGGGGGAGGGGCACTGAAGCTTTCTTT
J: TRBJ1-1
size: .
length: 15
D: .
V: TRBV5-1

CDR3: CASSWPGDSGANVLTF
DNA: TGTGCCAGCAGCTGGCCAGGCGACTCTGGGGCCAACGTCCTGACTTTC
J: TRBJ2-6
size: .
length: 16
D: .
V: TRBV7-9

CDR3: CASTILAGGLDTQYF
DNA: TGCGCCAGCACCATACTAGCGGGAGGTCTAGATACGCAGTATTTT
J: TRBJ2-3
size: .
length: 15
D: TRBD2
V: TRBV5-1

CDR3: CASGPPSRRGEAFF
DNA: TGTGCTAGTGGCCCCCCGTCCCGCAGGGGGGAAGCTTTCTTT
J: TRBJ1-1
size: once
length: 14
D: TRBD1
V: TRBV12-5

CDR3: CASSARGGINQPQHF
DNA: TGTGCCAGCAGTGCCCGGGGGGGGATCAATCAGCCCCAGCATTTT
J: TRBJ1-5
size: .
length: 15
D: .
V: TRBV25-1

CDR3: CASRTAGAPSYEQYF
DNA: TGTGCCAGCAGGACGGCGGGGGCCCCCTCCTACGAGCAGTACTTC
J: TRBJ2-7
size: .
length: 15
D: .
V: TRBV6-5

CDR3: CASSPHRGSGGKGDQPQHF
DNA: TGTGCCAGCAGCCCCCACAGGGGGTCTGGGGGTAAAGGTGATCAGCCCCAGCATTTT
J: TRBJ1-5
size: .
length: 19
D: TRBD1
V: TRBV7-2

CDR3: CASSPGADEQFF
DNA: TGTGCCAGCAGCCCAGGGGCCGATGAGCAGTTCTTC
J: TRBJ2-1
size: .
length: 12
D: .
V: TRBV7-9

CDR3: CASSPGTGAAGGYGYTF
DNA: TGCGCCAGCAGTCCCGGGACAGGGGCTGCCGGAGGCTATGGCTACACCTTC
J: TRBJ1-2
size: .
length: 17
D: TRBD1
V: TRBV5-1

CDR3: CASRAGPGNEQFF
DNA: TGTGCCAGTAGGGCGGGACCGGGCAATGAGCAGTTCTTC
J: TRBJ2-1
size: once
length: 13
D: .
V: TRBV19

CDR3: CASSLGQAGSGNTIYF
DNA: TGTGCCAGCAGCCTGGGACAGGCGGGCTCTGGAAACACCATATATTTT
J: TRBJ1-3
size: once
length: 16
D: TRBD1
V: TRBV7-2

CDR3: CSARAAGELFF
DNA: TGCAGTGCTAGAGCGGCCGGGGAGCTGTTTTTT
J: TRBJ2-2
size: .
length: 11
D: .
V: TRBV20-1

CDR3: CASRTANTEAFF
DNA: TGTGCCAGTAGGACAGCGAACACTGAAGCTTTCTTT
J: TRBJ1-1
size: once
length: 12
D: .
V: TRBV19

CDR3: CAWAQQGISGANVLTF
DNA: TGTGCCTGGGCCCAACAGGGAATCTCTGGGGCCAACGTCCTGACTTTC
J: TRBJ2-6
size: medium-sized
length: 16
D: .
V: TRBV30

CDR3: CASSPTGSRYEQYF
DNA: TGTGCCAGCAGCCCCACAGGGTCCCGCTACGAGCAGTACTTC
J: TRBJ2-7
size: .
length: 14
D: .
V: TRBV28

CDR3: CASSSSGRRAYEQYF
DNA: TGCGCCAGCAGCTCTAGCGGGAGGCGGGCATACGAGCAGTACTTC
J: TRBJ2-7
size: once
length: 15
D: TRBD2
V: TRBV5-1

CDR3: CASSKPAGGPGNEQFF
DNA: TGTGCCAGCAGCAAGCCAGCGGGGGGGCCAGGGAATGAGCAGTTCTTC
J: TRBJ2-1
size: once
length: 16
D: TRBD2
V: TRBV7-2

CDR3: CASSPPQGNYGYTF
DNA: TGTGCCAGCAGCCCCCCACAGGGGAACTATGGCTACACCTTC
J: TRBJ1-2
size: few
length: 14
D: TRBD1
V: TRBV9

CDR3: CASSLEGGTGGNTQYF
DNA: TGCGCCAGCAGCTTGGAAGGTGGGACAGGGGGTAATACGCAGTATTTT
J: TRBJ2-3
size: .
length: 16
D: TRBD1
V: TRBV5-1

CDR3: CASRTGGGPNNEQFF
DNA: TGTGCCAGCCGAACTGGCGGGGGGCCAAACAATGAGCAGTTCTTC
J: TRBJ2-1
size: .
length: 15
D: TRBD2
V: TRBV6-5

CDR3: CASSLDRGGSYNEQFF
DNA: TGTGCCAGCAGCTTGGACAGGGGTGGGTCCTACAATGAGCAGTTCTTC
J: TRBJ2-1
size: .
length: 16
D: TRBD1
V: TRBV5-4

CDR3: CSVGDRAADTQYF
DNA: TGCAGCGTTGGGGACAGGGCGGCCGATACGCAGTATTTT
J: TRBJ2-3
size: .
length: 13
D: TRBD1
V: TRBV29-1

CDR3: CASSVGASGRGYNEQFF
DNA: TGTGCCAGCAGCGTAGGGGCTAGCGGGCGGGGGTACAATGAGCAGTTCTTC
J: TRBJ2-1
size: .
length: 17
D: TRBD2
V: TRBV9

CDR3: CASSIGQVPNTEAFF
DNA: TGTGCCAGTAGTATAGGACAGGTACCGAACACTGAAGCTTTCTTT
J: TRBJ1-1
size: .
length: 15
D: .
V: TRBV19

CDR3: CATSRVASGETQYF
DNA: TGTGCCACCAGCAGAGTGGCTAGCGGGGAGACCCAGTACTTC
J: TRBJ2-5
size: .
length: 14
D: TRBD2
V: TRBV15

CDR3: CAWTRQMNTEAFF
DNA: TGTGCCTGGACTCGACAAATGAACACTGAAGCTTTCTTT
J: TRBJ1-1
size: .
length: 13
D: .
V: TRBV30

CDR3: CASRQTGGEPYEQYF
DNA: TGTGCCAGCAGACAAACAGGGGGCGAACCCTACGAGCAGTACTTC
J: TRBJ2-7
size: .
length: 15
D: TRBD1
V: TRBV28

CDR3: CAARSTSRNTGELFF
DNA: TGTGCCGCCCGGTCGACTAGCCGTAACACCGGGGAGCTGTTTTTT
J: TRBJ2-2
size: .
length: 15
D: TRBD2
V: TRBV28

CDR3: CASSLLSSGIWNTGELFF
DNA: TGTGCCAGCAGCTTGTTGTCTAGCGGGATATGGAACACCGGGGAGCTGTTTTTT
J: TRBJ2-2
size: .
length: 18
D: TRBD2
V: TRBV7-9

CDR3: CASSLQAIRTDTQYF
DNA: TGTGCCAGCAGCTTGCAGGCCATTCGCACAGATACGCAGTATTTT
J: TRBJ2-3
size: once
length: 15
D: .
V: TRBV11-2

CDR3: CASSPGLAGGPSYEQYF
DNA: TGTGCCAGCAGCCCAGGACTAGCGGGAGGACCCTCCTACGAGCAGTACTTC
J: TRBJ2-7
size: .
length: 17
D: .
V: TRBV21-1

CDR3: CASRLQGEETQYF
DNA: TGTGCCAGCAGGCTACAGGGAGAAGAGACCCAGTACTTC
J: TRBJ2-5
size: .
length: 13
D: .
V: TRBV28

CDR3: CASSLGRASGGNIQYF
DNA: TGTGCCAGCAGCTTAGGAAGGGCTAGCGGGGGTAACATTCAGTACTTC
J: TRBJ2-4
size: .
length: 16
D: TRBD2
V: TRBV7-2

CDR3: CSVEVLATGELFF
DNA: TGCAGCGTTGAAGTATTGGCTACCGGGGAGCTGTTTTTT
J: TRBJ2-2
size: .
length: 13
D: .
V: TRBV29-1

CDR3: CAWSGIGTGGNEQYF
DNA: TGTGCCTGGAGTGGGATCGGGACAGGGGGAAACGAGCAGTACTTC
J: TRBJ2-7
size: .
length: 15
D: TRBD1
V: TRBV30

CDR3: CAISSRGGTYNEQFF
DNA: TGTGCCATCAGTTCCCGGGGGGGAACCTACAATGAGCAGTTCTTC
J: TRBJ2-1
size: .
length: 15
D: TRBD2
V: TRBV10-3

CDR3: CSVAPRLAGGSNEQFF
DNA: TGCAGCGTGGCCCCGAGACTAGCGGGGGGGAGCAATGAGCAGTTCTTC
J: TRBJ2-1
size: .
length: 16
D: TRBD2
V: TRBV29-1

CDR3: CASHRYHPGVSGNTIYF
DNA: TGTGCCAGCCACCGCTACCACCCGGGGGTCTCTGGAAACACCATATATTTT
J: TRBJ1-3
size: once
length: 17
D: .
V: TRBV7-9

CDR3: CASRTGPGVDTIYF
DNA: TGCGCCAGCAGGACCGGACCGGGGGTCGACACCATATATTTT
J: TRBJ1-3
size: .
length: 14
D: .
V: TRBV5-1

CDR3: CASSFPRQGGTYEQYF
DNA: TGTGCCAGCAGTTTTCCCCGACAGGGGGGGACCTACGAGCAGTACTTC
J: TRBJ2-7
size: .
length: 16
D: TRBD1
V: TRBV28